The entry below describes one TCR beta chain. Methods used by the authors: Reference gene primer amplification gave estimated nucleated cell counts. Profiling relied on immunoSEQ multiplex PCR, and the TCRdb table lists in-frame clones only, not all of them. V and J calls and clone size come straight from that table; D and trimming were deduced from the DNA. The data show about 150,000 clones, with 80% to 90% seen just once and around 3.5% held by the top ten. This sample was included in a study of blood T cell repertoires in COVID-19. Overall study context: Spain, Italy and the United States supplied samples that represented acute and convalescent COVID-19. In each case, the material was cDNA or gDNA derived from T cells, B-cell-depleted T cells, or PBMCs.

V was shortened by 2 bases and J by 7 bases, with 9 bases between the two germline ends. The CDR3 length is 12 residues. Germline V gene lookup returns CDR1 SGHDT and CDR2 YYEEEE. The receptor was isolated from a man between 65 and 85 years old with acute or convalescent COVID-19. The sample taken for sequencing was peripheral blood. V usage is TRBV5-6 and J usage is TRBJ1-1; D possibly corresponds to TRBD1 (6 bases). The CDR3 spells CASSLSRGEAFF. CDR3 DNA sequence: TGTGCCAGCAGCTTAAGCAGGGGTGAAGCTTTCTTT.